This paragraph covers one T cell receptor (beta chain) sequence. The data belong to a study of T cell responses to AZD1222 COVID-19 vaccine. The CDR3 consists of 14 residues. V was trimmed by 6 bases and J by 1 base, leaving 12 bases between them. Germline CDR1 reads MNHEY; CDR2 reads SMNVEV (reference sequence). Clones were read by immunoSEQ multiplex PCR, and TCRdb kept only the in-frame ones, dropping some. The table lists about 120,000 clones, about 88% of them singletons. Sequenced material: peripheral blood, taken on day 0 of AZD1222 vaccination. The chain carries TRBV27 and TRBJ1-1; D is possibly TRBD1 (5 bases). This TCR was recovered from an adult in good health. The CDR3 region has the DNA TGTGCCAGCAGCCGAGGGACGGGGAACACTGAAGCTTTCTTT. Protein product: CASSRGTGNTEAFF.